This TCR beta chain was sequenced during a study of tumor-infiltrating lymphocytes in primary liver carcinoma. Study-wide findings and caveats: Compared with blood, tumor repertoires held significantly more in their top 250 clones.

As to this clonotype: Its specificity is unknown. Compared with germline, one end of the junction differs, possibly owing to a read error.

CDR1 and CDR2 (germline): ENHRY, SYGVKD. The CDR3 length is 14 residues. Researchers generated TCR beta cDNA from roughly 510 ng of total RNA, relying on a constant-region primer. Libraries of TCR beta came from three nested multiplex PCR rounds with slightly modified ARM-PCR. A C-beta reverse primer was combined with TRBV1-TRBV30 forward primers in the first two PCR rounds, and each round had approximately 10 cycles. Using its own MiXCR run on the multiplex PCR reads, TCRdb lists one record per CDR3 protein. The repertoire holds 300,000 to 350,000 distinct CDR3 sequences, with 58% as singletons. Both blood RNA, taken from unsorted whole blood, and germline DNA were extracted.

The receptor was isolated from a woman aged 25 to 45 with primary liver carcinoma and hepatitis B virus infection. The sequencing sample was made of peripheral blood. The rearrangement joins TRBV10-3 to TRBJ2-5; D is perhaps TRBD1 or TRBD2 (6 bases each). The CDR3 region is CAIGTGLRGEIQYF. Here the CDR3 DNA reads TGTGCCATCGGGACTGGCCTTAGGGGGGAGATCCAGTACTTC.